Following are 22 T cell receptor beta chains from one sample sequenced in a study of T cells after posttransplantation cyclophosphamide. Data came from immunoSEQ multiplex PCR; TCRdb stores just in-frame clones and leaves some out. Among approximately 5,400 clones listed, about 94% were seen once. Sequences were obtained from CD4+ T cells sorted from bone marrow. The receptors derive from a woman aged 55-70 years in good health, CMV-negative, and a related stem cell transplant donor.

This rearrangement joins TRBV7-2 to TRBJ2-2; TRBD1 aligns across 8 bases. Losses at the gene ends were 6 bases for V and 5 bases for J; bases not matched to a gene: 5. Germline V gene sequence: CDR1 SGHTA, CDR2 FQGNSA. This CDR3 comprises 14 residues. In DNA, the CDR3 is TGTGCCAGCAGATTGGACAGGGCGACCGGGGAGCTGTTTTTT. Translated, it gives CASRLDRATGELFF.

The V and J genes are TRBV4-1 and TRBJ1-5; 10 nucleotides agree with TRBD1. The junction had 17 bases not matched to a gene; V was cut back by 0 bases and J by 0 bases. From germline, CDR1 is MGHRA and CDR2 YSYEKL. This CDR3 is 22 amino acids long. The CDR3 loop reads CASSQELPHKGQGLYSNQPQHF. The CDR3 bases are TGCGCCAGCAGCCAAGAACTACCTCATAAGGGACAGGGGCTTTATAGCAATCAGCCCCAGCATTTT.

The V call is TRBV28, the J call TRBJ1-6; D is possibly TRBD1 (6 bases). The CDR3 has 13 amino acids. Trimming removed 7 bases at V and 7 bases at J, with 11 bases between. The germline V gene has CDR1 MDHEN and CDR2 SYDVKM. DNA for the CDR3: TGTGCCAGCACCCAGGGGTGGAATTCACCCCTCCACTTT. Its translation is CASTQGWNSPLHF. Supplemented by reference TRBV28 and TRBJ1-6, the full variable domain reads DVKVTQSSRYLVKRTGEKVFLECVQDMDHENMFWYRQDPGLGLRLIYFSYDVKMKEKGDIPEGYSVSREKKERFSLILESASTNQTSMYLCASTQGWNSPLHFGNGTRLTVT.

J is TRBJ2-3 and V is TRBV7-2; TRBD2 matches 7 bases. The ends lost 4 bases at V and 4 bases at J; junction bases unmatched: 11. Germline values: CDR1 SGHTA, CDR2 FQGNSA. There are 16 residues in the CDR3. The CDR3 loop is CASSSGTKFTADTQYF. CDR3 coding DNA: TGTGCCAGCAGCTCCGGGACTAAGTTTACTGCAGATACGCAGTATTTT.

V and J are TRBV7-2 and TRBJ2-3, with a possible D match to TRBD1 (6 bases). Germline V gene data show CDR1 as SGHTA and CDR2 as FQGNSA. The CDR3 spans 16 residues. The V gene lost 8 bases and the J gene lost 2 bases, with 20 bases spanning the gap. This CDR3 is CASSGQGFPITDTQYF. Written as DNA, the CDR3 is TGTGCCAGCTCGGGGCAGGGGTTTCCTATCACAGATACGCAGTATTTT. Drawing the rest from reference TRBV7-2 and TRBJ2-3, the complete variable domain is GAGVSQSPSNKVTEKGKDVELRCDPISGHTALYWYRQSLGQGLEFLIYFQGNSAPDKSGLPSDRFSAERTGGSVSTLTIQRTQQEDSAVYLCASSGQGFPITDTQYFGPGTRLTVL.

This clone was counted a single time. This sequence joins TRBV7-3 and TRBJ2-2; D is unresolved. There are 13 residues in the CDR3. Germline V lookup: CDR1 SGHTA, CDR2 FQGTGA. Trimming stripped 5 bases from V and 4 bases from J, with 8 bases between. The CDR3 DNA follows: TGTGCCAGCAGCCTCCGTCCCACCGGGGAGCTGTTTTTT. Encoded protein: CASSLRPTGELFF.

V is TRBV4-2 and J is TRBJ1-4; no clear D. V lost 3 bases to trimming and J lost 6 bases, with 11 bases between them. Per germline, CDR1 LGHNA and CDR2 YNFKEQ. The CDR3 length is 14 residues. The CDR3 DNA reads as TGTGCCAGCAGCCAGCAGCGGGGAGATGAAAAACTGTTTTTT. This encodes CASSQQRGDEKLFF.

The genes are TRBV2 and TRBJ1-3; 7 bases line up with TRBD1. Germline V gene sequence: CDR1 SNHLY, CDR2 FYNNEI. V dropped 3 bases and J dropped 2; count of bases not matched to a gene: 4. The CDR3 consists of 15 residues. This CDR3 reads CASSETGITGNTIYF. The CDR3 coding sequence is TGTGCCAGCAGTGAGACAGGGATCACTGGAAACACCATATATTTT.

The chain's CDR3 is CASSKVMAEHEAFF. The CDR3 DNA follows: TGTGCCAGCAGCAAAGTGATGGCCGAACATGAAGCTTTCTTT. The chain recombines TRBV21-1 with TRBJ1-1; the DNA was not compared with TRBD1, the D call given in the table. TRBV21-1 is flagged as a pseudogene. This CDR3 has 14 residues.

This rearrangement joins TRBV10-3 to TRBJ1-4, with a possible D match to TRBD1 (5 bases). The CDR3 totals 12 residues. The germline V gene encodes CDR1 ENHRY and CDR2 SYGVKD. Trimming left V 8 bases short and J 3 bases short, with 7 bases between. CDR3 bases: TGTGCCATCGGGGCGCCTAATGAAAAACTGTTTTTT. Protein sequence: CAIGAPNEKLFF.

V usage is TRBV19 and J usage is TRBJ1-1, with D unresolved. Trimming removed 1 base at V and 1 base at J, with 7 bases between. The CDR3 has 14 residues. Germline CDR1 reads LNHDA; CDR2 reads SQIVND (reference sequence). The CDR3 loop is CASSIGGWNTEAFF. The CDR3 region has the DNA TGTGCCAGTAGTATAGGAGGCTGGAACACTGAAGCTTTCTTT.

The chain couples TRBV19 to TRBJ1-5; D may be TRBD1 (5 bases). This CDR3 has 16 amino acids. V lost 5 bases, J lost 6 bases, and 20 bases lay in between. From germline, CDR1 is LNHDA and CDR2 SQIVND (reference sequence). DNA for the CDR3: TGTGCCAGTAGTTCTACCGGACGGGGGGAGGCTCAGCCCCAGCATTTT. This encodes CASSSTGRGEAQPQHF.

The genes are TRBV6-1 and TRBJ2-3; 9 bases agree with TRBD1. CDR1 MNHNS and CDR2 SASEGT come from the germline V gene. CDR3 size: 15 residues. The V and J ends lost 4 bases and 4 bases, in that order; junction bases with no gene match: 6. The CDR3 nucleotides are TGTGCCAGCAGTGCCCGGGACAGGGAGTCAGATACGCAGTATTTT. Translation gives CASSARDRESDTQYF.

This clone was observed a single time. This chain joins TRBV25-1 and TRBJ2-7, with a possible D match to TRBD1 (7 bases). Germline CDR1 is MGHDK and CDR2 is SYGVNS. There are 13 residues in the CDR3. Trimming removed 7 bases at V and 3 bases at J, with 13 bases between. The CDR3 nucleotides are TGTGCCAGCAAGGCAGGGGGGTTCTACGAGCAGTACTTC. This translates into CASKAGGFYEQYF.

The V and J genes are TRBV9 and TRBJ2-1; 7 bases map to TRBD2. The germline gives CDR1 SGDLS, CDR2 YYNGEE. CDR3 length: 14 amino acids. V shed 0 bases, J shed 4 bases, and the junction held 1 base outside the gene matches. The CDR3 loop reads CASSVGGGYNEQFF. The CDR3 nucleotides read TGTGCCAGCAGCGTAGGCGGGGGATACAATGAGCAGTTCTTC.

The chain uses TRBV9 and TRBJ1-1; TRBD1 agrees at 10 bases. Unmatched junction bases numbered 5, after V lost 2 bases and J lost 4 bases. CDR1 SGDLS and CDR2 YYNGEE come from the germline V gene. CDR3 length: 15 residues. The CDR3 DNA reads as TGTGCCAGCAGCGTGGGACAGGGGATAGCCACTGAAGCTTTCTTT. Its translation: CASSVGQGIATEAFF.

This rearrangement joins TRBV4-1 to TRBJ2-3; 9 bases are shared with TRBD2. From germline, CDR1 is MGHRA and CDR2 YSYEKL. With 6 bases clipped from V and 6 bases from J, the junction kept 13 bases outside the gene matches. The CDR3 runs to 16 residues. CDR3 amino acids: CASRGRVAGDGDTQYF. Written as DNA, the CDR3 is TGCGCCAGCAGGGGGAGAGTAGCGGGAGATGGGGATACGCAGTATTTT.

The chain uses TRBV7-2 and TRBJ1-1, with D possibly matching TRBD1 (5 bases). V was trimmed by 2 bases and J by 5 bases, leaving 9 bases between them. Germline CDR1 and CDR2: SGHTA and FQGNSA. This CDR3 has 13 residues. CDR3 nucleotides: TGTGCCAGCAGCTTACGAAGGGGTACTGAAGCTTTCTTT. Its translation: CASSLRRGTEAFF.

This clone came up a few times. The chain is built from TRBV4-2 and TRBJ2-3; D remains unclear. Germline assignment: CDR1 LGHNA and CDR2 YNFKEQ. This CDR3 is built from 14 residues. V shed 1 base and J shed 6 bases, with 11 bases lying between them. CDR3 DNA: TGTGCCAGCAGCCAAGTTGTTGTCCCTGATACGCAGTATTTT. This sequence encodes CASSQVVVPDTQYF.

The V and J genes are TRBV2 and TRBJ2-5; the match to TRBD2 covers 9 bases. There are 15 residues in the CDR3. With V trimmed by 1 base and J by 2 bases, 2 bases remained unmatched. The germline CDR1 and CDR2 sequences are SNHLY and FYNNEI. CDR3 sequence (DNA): TGTGCCAGCAGTGAAGTGGCGGGGGGGCAAGAGACCCAGTACTTC. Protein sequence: CASSEVAGGQETQYF.

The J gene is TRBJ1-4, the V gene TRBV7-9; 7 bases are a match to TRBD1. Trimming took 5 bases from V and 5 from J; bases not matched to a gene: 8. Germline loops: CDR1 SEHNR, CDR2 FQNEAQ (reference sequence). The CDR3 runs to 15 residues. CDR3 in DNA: TGTGCCAGCAGCGCACCGGGACAGTTAAATGAAAAACTGTTTTTT. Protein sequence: CASSAPGQLNEKLFF. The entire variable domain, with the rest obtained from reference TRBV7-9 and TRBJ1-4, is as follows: DTGVSQNPRHKITKRGQNVTFRCDPISEHNRLYWYRQTLGQGPEFLTYFQNEAQLEKSRLLSDRFSAERPKGSFSTLEIQRTEQGDSAMYLCASSAPGQLNEKLFFGSGTQLSVL.

Here the CDR3 DNA reads TGTGCCAGCAGCTACGACTCTGGCTACACCTTC. It codes for CASSYDSGYTF. The J gene is TRBJ1-2, the V gene TRBV7-2; D remains unclear. This CDR3 has 11 amino acids. V shed 4 bases and J shed 7 bases, with 7 bases lying between them. The germline CDR1 and CDR2 sequences are SGHTA and FQGNSA.